This TCR beta chain was captured by sequencing in a study of radiation and T cells in renal cell carcinoma. At the level of the study: Nephrectomy followed 15 Gy stereotactic body radiation by 4 weeks.

The study's findings and limits: In blood, top tumor clones expanded by 2 weeks, shrinking by 4. Pretreatment tumor biopsies were lacking, so baseline clonotypes are unknown.

Germline V lookup: CDR1 SQVTM, CDR2 ANQGSEA. Trimming shortened V by 2 bases and J by 8 bases, and 15 bases separated the two germline ends. There are 13 residues in the CDR3. Sequencing was performed with immunoSEQ multiplex PCR; in TCRdb, only in-frame clones are kept and a portion is missing. The sample holds about 130,000 clones, 80% to 90% seen once. About this clone itself: Its antigen is not known.

Noted time point: blood 2 weeks post-SBRT. Sample treatment: 15 Gy SBRT to primary tumor, nephrectomy 4 weeks later. Blood was sampled at baseline, 2 weeks and 4 weeks after SBRT. Source: blood, taken from a patient whose treatment included radiotherapy and nephrectomy. The chain uses TRBV29-1 and TRBJ1-2, with no clear D. This TCR was recovered from a woman aged 55-70 years with renal cell carcinoma. The CDR3 reads CSVENPSSSGYTF. In DNA, the CDR3 is TGCAGCGTTGAAAACCCGTCCTCCAGCGGCTACACCTTC.